This T cell receptor (beta chain) was identified in a study of blood T cell repertoires in COVID-19. Study background: Some COVID-19 samples were acute and others convalescent; all came from the United States, Italy and Spain. T cells, B-cell-depleted T cells, or PBMCs provided the cDNA or gDNA that served as material.

In the original workflow: Using reference gene primer amplification, nucleated cell counts were estimated. TCRdb keeps only in-frame clones here, not all; method: immunoSEQ multiplex PCR. The DNA gave D and trimming, while V, J and clone size come from that table. The repertoire has some 130,000 clones, nearly 70% of them found once; the top ten carry around 2%. CDR1 SGHNT and CDR2 YYREEE come from the germline V gene (reference sequence). This CDR3 has 13 amino acids. Trimming took 1 base from V and 4 from J, leaving 8 bases between them. The origin of this receptor is a woman in her 70s with acute or convalescent COVID-19. Sequencing input: peripheral blood. The J gene is TRBJ1-1, the V gene TRBV5-4; a weak D match, TRBD1 (5 bases). The CDR3 nucleotides read TGTGCCAGCAGCTTGCGCGGGGGCACTGAAGCTTTCTTT. Translating it yields CASSLRGGTEAFF.